The 14 T cell receptor beta chains presented below share a single source sample, sequenced in a study of post-analysis software for immune sequencing data. Findings and caveats of the study: Comparison of patients with controls showed a handful of TRBV segments more frequent in patients, TRBV5-6, TRBV5-1 and TRBV20-1 among them.

Unique molecular identifiers were carried by the TCR beta cDNA libraries. TCRdb re-called the PCR reads through MiXCR, storing one row per CDR3 protein. The table lists approximately 730,000 distinct CDR3 sequences, just under 30% of them singletons. Which antigens these TCRs recognize remains unknown. What was sequenced was blood. These receptor sequences come from a girl between 10 and 17 years old with multiple sclerosis.

This clonotype was observed a few times. The rearrangement joins TRBV7-2 to TRBJ2-7; D gene ambiguous. The CDR3 loop spans 15 amino acids. CDR1 and CDR2 from the germline V gene are SGHTA and FQGNSA. V was trimmed by 1 base and J by 2 bases, leaving 12 bases between them. The CDR3 DNA is TGTGCCAGCAGCTTAGGCGACCCGACCCCCTACGAGCAGTACTTC. This translates into CASSLGDPTPYEQYF.

The chain carries TRBV20-1 and TRBJ1-5; D is perhaps TRBD1 (5 bases). Germline V gene data show CDR1 as DFQATT and CDR2 as SNEGSKA (reference sequence). Trimming took off 6 bases at V and 3 bases at J, with 12 bases between the two ends. The CDR3 runs to 13 residues. The CDR3 DNA sequence: TGCAGTGCGCATAGGGGCACCAATCAGCCCCAGCATTTT. Amino acid sequence: CSAHRGTNQPQHF.

This clonotype has only a few counts. The genes are TRBV6-5 and TRBJ2-7; a possible D gene is TRBD2 (6 bases). The CDR3 extends over 14 amino acids. Germline V lookup: CDR1 MNHEY, CDR2 SVGAGI. V was pared by 4 bases and J by 3 bases, with 13 bases between. The CDR3 sequence is CASSFSGGIYEQYF. Written as DNA, the CDR3 is TGTGCCAGCAGTTTTAGCGGTGGGATCTACGAGCAGTACTTC.

This clonotype was observed a few times. The chain links TRBV29-1 to TRBJ1-2; no clear D gene. The length of the CDR3 is 15 residues. Germline V gene data show CDR1 as SQVTM and CDR2 as ANQGSEA. The V gene lost 5 bases and the J gene lost 3 bases, with 19 bases spanning the gap. The CDR3 is CSVRSDPPEDYGYTF. In DNA, the CDR3 is TGCAGCGTTCGGTCAGACCCCCCAGAGGACTATGGCTACACCTTC.

This clonotype was counted only a few times. The J gene is TRBJ2-6, the V gene TRBV20-1; D remains unclear. The V end lost 3 bases, the J end lost 2 bases, and 2 bases lay between the germline ends. Germline V gene data show CDR1 as DFQATT and CDR2 as SNEGSKA (reference sequence). CDR3 size: 12 residues. CDR3 coding DNA: TGCAGTGCTAGTGCTGGGGCCAACGTCCTGACTTTC. It yields the protein CSASAGANVLTF.

This clonotype was counted only a few times. V and J are TRBV12-3 or TRBV12-4 and TRBJ1-1; D unclear. This CDR3 has 16 amino acids. V lost 1 base, J lost 0 bases, and 12 bases lay in between. The chain's CDR3 is CASSLGEGSMNTEAFF. In DNA, the CDR3 is TGTGCCAGCAGTTTAGGGGAGGGAAGTATGAACACTGAAGCTTTCTTT.

As concerns this clonotype: A much more abundant neighbour one base away suggests this may be a read error. The rearrangement uses TRBV20-1 and TRBJ2-5, with TRBD2 identical over 7 bases. The length of the CDR3 is 12 residues. Unmatched junction bases numbered 10, after V lost 4 bases and J lost 11 bases. The germline V gene encodes CDR1 DFQATT and CDR2 SNEGSKA (reference sequence). CDR3: CSATSGGHEQYF. Here the CDR3 DNA reads TGCAGTGCTACTAGCGGAGGGCATGAGCAGTACTTC.

The CDR3 sequence is CSAGPTEGETQYF. The CDR3 DNA reads as TGCAGCGCGGGCCCGACCGAGGGAGAGACCCAGTACTTC. J is TRBJ2-5 and V is TRBV29-1; perhaps TRBD2 as D (5 bases). The CDR3 runs to 13 residues. Germline V gene data show CDR1 as SQVTM and CDR2 as ANQGSEA. Trimming shortened V by 7 bases and J by 4 bases, and 16 bases separated the two germline ends.

The genes are TRBV5-1 and TRBJ1-1; unclear D gene. There are 15 residues in the CDR3. V dropped 4 bases and J dropped 1 base, with 14 bases sitting between them. Germline V gives CDR1 SGHRS, CDR2 YFSETQ. CDR3 nucleotide sequence: TGCGCCAGCAGCCCCTTCGACTTGGAGAACACTGAAGCTTTCTTT. Translating it yields CASSPFDLENTEAFF.

With respect to this clonotype: This may come from a read error, since a much larger clone is one base off. The rearrangement joins TRBV7-2 to TRBJ2-7; D might be TRBD2 (5 bases). The CDR3 contains 15 residues. The germline gives CDR1 SGHTA, CDR2 FQGNSA. The CDR3, as DNA: TGTGCCAGCAGCCCTCGGACTTCTAGCTCCTACGGGCAGTACTTC. This gives the protein CASSPRTSSSYGQYF.

The rearrangement links TRBV7-2 to TRBJ2-1; 9 nucleotides match TRBD1. The CDR3 covers 17 residues. Germline lookup yields CDR1 SGHTA and CDR2 FQGNSA. V gave up 5 bases and J gave up 13 bases; unmatched junction bases: 21. The chain's CDR3 is CASSRGQGRRGQETQFF. The CDR3 coding sequence is TGTGCCAGCAGCCGCGGACAGGGGAGGCGCGGGCAAGAGACCCAGTTCTTC. Complete variable domain (other parts from reference TRBV7-2 and TRBJ2-1): GAGVSQSPSNKVTEKGKDVELRCDPISGHTALYWYRQSLGQGLEFLIYFQGNSAPDKSGLPSDRFSAERTGGSVSTLTIQRTQQEDSAVYLCASSRGQGRRGQETQFFGPGTRLTVL.

This clonotype appeared a few times. The chain carries TRBV15 and TRBJ2-3; a weak D match, TRBD2 (6 bases). The V end lost 1 base, the J end lost 4 bases, and 6 bases lay between the germline ends. The germline V gene encodes CDR1 LNHNV and CDR2 YYDKDF (reference sequence). The CDR3 loop spans 13 amino acids. The CDR3 nucleotides are TGTGCCACCAGCAGAGGGGGGGCAGATACGCAGTATTTT. Translation gives CATSRGGADTQYF.

A few counts support this clonotype. This rearrangement joins TRBV28 to TRBJ2-7, with 11 bases fitting TRBD2. CDR3 length: 12 residues. With V trimmed by 6 bases and J by 7 bases, 2 bases remained unmatched. The germline V gene has CDR1 MDHEN and CDR2 SYDVKM. The DNA of the CDR3 is TGTGCCAGCAGGTTAGCGGGAGGGGAGCAGTACTTC. It codes for CASRLAGGEQYF.

The sample holds one count of this clonotype. The junction and the germline gene differ at one end; a read error may be behind it. The chain has TRBV20-1 and TRBJ2-4, with 7 bases that match TRBD1. The assigned J gene may be wrong: the sequence end matches TRBJ2-5 better. Germline CDR1 and CDR2: DFQATT and SNEGSKA (reference sequence). The CDR3 extends over 13 amino acids. CDR3 region: CSARDTTGETQYF. Here the CDR3 DNA reads TGCAGTGCTCGAGACACGACAGGGGAGACCCAGTACTTC.